This T cell receptor beta chain is from a study of blood T cell repertoires in COVID-19. Study as a whole: The United States, Italy and Spain supplied acute and convalescent COVID-19 samples.

TCRdb's copy holds only in-frame clones and misses some; the assay was immunoSEQ multiplex PCR. Of 80,000 or so clones listed, around 90% were seen once; the top ten hold roughly 2%. Trimming took 5 bases from V and 1 from J, leaving 14 bases between them. This CDR3 comprises 15 residues. Germline CDR1 is MNHNY and CDR2 is SVGAGI (reference sequence). The chain couples TRBV6-6 to TRBJ1-1, with D possibly matching TRBD1 (5 bases). The specimen was peripheral blood. This TCR was sampled from a man in his fifties or sixties with acute or convalescent COVID-19. CDR3 sequence (DNA): TGTGCCAGCAGTATGACTTCTCAGGGGAACACTGAAGCTTTCTTT. This encodes CASSMTSQGNTEAFF.